This T cell receptor (beta chain) comes out of a study of spatial heterogeneity in lung cancer. All TCR cDNA molecules were individually tagged with a unique molecular identifier. A single record per CDR3 protein comes from TCRdb applying MiXCR to the 5' RACE reads. The top ten hold roughly 7.2% of the sample, which has some 100,000 distinct CDR3 sequences, around 10% seen once. Time point described: sample taken at primary tumor resection. The authors sequenced whole RNA from tumor, nontumor lung or frozen PBMC without sorting. There were roughly 72 donors, all of them untreated patients with early-stage non-small cell lung cancer. V lost 12 bases and J lost 8; bases outside the gene matches: 13. This CDR3 spans 14 amino acids. Germline V CDR1 and CDR2: KGHDR, SFDVKD.

Sequencing was performed on PBMCs, taken at surgery. The receptor's source is a male donor with early-stage non-small cell lung cancer. This chain joins TRBV24-1 and TRBJ2-2, with TRBD2 matching 8 bases. The CDR3 DNA sequence: TGTGCCTCTTTTCCGGGACTAGGCTCGGGGGAGCTGTTTTTT. It yields the protein CASFPGLGSGELFF.